Below, 5 T cell receptor beta chains from the same sample are listed, as sequenced in a study of cytomegalovirus exposure and HLA in healthy donors (TCRdb year 2017). To prepare the library, the immunoSEQ multiplex PCR assay was applied. For the multiplex PCR, a mixture combining 60 forward primers for TCR Vbeta segments and 13 reverse primers for TCR Jbeta segments was used. The immuneACCESS repertoire file appears here via TCRdb, limited to in-frame rearrangements. These files lack a portion of the clones; in checked studies, under half of the deficit traces to unresolved V genes, and the cause of the others is not known. The sample yields 95,000 to 100,000 clones; 70% to 80% were counted once. The ten most abundant clones make up over 15% of the sample. The sequencing input was PBMCs. Receptors were obtained from a woman aged 55-70 years in good health and CMV-seropositive.

This rearrangement joins TRBV2 to TRBJ1-5, with D unclear. The V gene's germline CDR1 is SNHLY and CDR2 FYNNEI. V lost 1 base and J lost 2, with 9 bases in between. The CDR3 has 15 residues. The CDR3 reads CASSEEGVGNQPQHF. In nucleotides, the CDR3 is TGTGCCAGCAGTGAAGAGGGAGTTGGCAATCAGCCCCAGCATTTT.

The rearrangement joins TRBV7-9 to TRBJ2-3, with D perhaps matching TRBD2 (6 bases). V was clipped by 5 bases and J by 2 bases, with 17 bases between them. Germline values: CDR1 SEHNR, CDR2 FQNEAQ (reference sequence). CDR3 length: 16 amino acids. The CDR3 here is CASSLGTGRSTDTQYF. The CDR3 nucleotides are TGTGCCAGCAGCCTAGGGACTGGCAGATCCACAGATACGCAGTATTTT.

The genes are TRBV10-3 and TRBJ2-7; D gene uncertain. Germline CDR1 is ENHRY and CDR2 is SYGVKD. The CDR3 contains 12 residues. Trimming cost V 8 bases and J 2 bases, with 10 bases left between them. Here the CDR3 DNA reads TGTGCCATCTCTGTAAGCACCTACGAGCAGTACTTC. It translates to CAISVSTYEQYF.

The J gene is TRBJ2-1, the V gene TRBV4-1; 7 bases fit TRBD1. Germline V lookup: CDR1 MGHRA, CDR2 YSYEKL. V was clipped by 1 base and J by 7 bases; unmatched bases: 4. The CDR3 length is 14 residues. The CDR3 DNA reads as TGCGCCAGCAGCCAAGTGGGACAGCAAAATGAGCAGTTCTTC. This codes for CASSQVGQQNEQFF.

This clone was picked up one time. CDR3 DNA: TGTGCCGCGGGTCTAGCGCTAAACAATGAGCAGTTCTTC. Translation: CAAGLALNNEQFF. The chain recombines TRBV15 with TRBJ2-1; a possible D gene is TRBD2 (6 bases). The CDR3 loop spans 13 amino acids. Germline V CDR1 and CDR2: LNHNV, YYDKDF (reference sequence). The ends were cut back, 11 bases at V and 5 bases at J, with 16 bases in the middle. Variable domain in full (rest from reference TRBV15 and TRBJ2-1): DAMVIQNPRYQVTQFGKPVTLSCSQTLNHNVMYWYQQKSSQAPKLLFHYYDKDFNNEADTPDNFQSRRPNTSFCFLDIRSPGLGDTAMYLCAAGLALNNEQFFGPGTRLTVL.